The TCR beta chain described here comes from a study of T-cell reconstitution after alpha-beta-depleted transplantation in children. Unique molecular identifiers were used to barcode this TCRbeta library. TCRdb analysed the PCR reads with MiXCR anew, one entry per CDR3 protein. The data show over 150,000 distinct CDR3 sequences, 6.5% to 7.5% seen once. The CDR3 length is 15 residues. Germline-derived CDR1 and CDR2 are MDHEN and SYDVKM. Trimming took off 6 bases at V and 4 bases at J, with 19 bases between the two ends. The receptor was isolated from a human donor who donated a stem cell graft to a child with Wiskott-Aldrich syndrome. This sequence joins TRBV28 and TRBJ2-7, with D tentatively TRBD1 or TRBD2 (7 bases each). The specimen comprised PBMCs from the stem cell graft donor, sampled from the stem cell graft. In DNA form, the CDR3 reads TGTGCCAGCAGCCGGGGGAGGGGGCCCGATTACGAGCAGTACTTC. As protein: CASSRGRGPDYEQYF.